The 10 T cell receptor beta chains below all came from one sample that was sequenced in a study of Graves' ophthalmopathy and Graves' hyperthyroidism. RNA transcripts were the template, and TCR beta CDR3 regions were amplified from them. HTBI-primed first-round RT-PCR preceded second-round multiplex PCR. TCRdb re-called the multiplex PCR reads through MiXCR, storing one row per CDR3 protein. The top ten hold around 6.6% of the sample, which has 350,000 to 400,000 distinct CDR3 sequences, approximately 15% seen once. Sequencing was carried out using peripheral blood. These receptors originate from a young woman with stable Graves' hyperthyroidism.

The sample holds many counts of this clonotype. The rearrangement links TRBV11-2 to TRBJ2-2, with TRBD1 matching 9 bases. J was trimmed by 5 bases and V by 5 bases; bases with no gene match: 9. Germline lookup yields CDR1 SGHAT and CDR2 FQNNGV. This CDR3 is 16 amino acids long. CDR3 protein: CASSPGTGIWTGELFF. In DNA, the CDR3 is TGTGCCAGCAGCCCAGGGACAGGGATATGGACCGGGGAGCTGTTTTTT.

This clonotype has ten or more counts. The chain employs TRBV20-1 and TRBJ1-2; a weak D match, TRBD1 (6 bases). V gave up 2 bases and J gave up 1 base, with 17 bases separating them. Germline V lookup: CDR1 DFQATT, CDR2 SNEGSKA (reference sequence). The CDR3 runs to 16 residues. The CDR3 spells CSARPPRTELNYGYTF. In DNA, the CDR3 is TGCAGTGCTAGACCTCCAAGGACAGAACTTAACTATGGCTACACCTTC.

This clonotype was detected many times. CDR3 sequence reads: CASSLDSGGFHSYEQYF. Here the CDR3 DNA reads TGTGCCAGCAGCTTAGATTCCGGGGGCTTTCATTCCTACGAGCAGTACTTC. V is TRBV11-2 and J is TRBJ2-7; D tentatively fits TRBD1 or TRBD2 (6 bases each). This CDR3 spans 17 amino acids. The V end was cut by 0 bases, the J end by 1 base, with 16 bases between. Germline loops: CDR1 SGHAT, CDR2 FQNNGV.

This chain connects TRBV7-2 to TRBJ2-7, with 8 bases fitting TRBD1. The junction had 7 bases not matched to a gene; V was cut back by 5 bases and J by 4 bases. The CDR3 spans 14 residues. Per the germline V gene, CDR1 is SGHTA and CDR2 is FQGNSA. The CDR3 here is CASSEDRAGYEQYF. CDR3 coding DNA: TGTGCCAGCAGCGAGGACAGGGCTGGATACGAGCAGTACTTC.

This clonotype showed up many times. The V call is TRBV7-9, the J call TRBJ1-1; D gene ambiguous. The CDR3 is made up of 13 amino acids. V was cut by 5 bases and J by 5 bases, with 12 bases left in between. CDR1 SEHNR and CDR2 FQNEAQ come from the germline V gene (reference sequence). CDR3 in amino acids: CASSRIAGTEAFF. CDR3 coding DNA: TGTGCCAGCAGCCGAATTGCGGGGACTGAAGCTTTCTTT.

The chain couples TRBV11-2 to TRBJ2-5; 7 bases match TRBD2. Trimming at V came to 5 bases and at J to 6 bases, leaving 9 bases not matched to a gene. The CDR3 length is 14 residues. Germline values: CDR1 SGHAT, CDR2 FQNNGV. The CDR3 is CASSPGTIGKTQYF. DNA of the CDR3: TGTGCCAGCAGCCCGGGGACTATCGGAAAGACCCAGTACTTC.

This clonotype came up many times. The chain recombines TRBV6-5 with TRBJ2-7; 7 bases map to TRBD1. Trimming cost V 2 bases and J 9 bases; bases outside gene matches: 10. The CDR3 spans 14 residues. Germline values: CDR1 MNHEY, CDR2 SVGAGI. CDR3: CASSYPRQGEGQYF. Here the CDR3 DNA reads TGTGCCAGCAGTTACCCCAGGCAGGGGGAAGGGCAGTACTTC.

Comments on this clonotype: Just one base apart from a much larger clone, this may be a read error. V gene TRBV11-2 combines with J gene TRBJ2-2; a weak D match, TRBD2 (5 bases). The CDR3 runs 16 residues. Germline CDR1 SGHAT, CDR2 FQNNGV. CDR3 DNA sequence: TGTGCCAGCAGCTTGTATTCCGGGGTGAACACCGGGGAGCTGTGTTTT. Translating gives CASSLYSGVNTGELCF.

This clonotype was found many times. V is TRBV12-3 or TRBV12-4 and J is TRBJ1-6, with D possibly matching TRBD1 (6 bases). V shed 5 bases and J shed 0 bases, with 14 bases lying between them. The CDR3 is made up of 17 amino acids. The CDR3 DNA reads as TGTGCCAGCAGTCAGACCCACAGGGTCTCCTATAATTCACCCCTCCACTTT. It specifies CASSQTHRVSYNSPLHF.

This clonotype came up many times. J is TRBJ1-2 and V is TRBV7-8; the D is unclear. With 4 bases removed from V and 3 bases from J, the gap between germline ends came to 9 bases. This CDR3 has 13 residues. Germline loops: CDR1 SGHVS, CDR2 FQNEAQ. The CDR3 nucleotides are TGTGCCAGCAGCTCCAGGTTCCACTATGGCTACACCTTC. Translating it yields CASSSRFHYGYTF. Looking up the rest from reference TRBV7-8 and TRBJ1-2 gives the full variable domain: GAGVSQSPRYKVAKRGQDVALRCDPISGHVSLFWYQQALGQGPEFLTYFQNEAQLDKSGLPSDRFFAERPEGSVSTLKIQRTQQEDSAVYLCASSSRFHYGYTFGSGTRLTVV.